This passage covers 25 T cell receptor beta chains from one sample sequenced in a study of T cell responses to AZD1222 COVID-19 vaccine (dated by TCRdb to the early 2020s). The time point label on this specimen signifies: baseline before first vaccination. Library method: the immunoSEQ multiplex PCR assay. TCRdb carries this immuneACCESS record with in-frame sequences only. Its versions omit some clonotypes, under half of them owing to an unresolved V gene in the studies checked, with the rest unexplained. The sample has roughly 120,000 clones on record, approximately 90% of them singletons. The ten largest clones add up to more than 3.5% of the sample. This specimen consisted of peripheral blood, obtained on day 0 of AZD1222 vaccination. The receptors here all came from an adult in good health.

The chain uses TRBV11-2 and TRBJ1-4; D is ambiguous. The CDR3 runs 14 residues. Germline values: CDR1 SGHAT, CDR2 FQNNGV. The V gene lost 1 base and the J gene lost 5 bases, with 8 bases spanning the gap. The CDR3 loop is CASSLGVRNEKLFF. In nucleotides, the CDR3 is TGTGCCAGCAGCTTAGGGGTTAGGAATGAAAAACTGTTTTTT.

Written as DNA, the CDR3 is TGTGCCAGCACTCCCGGGGGACTAGCGGGCAGAAGCACAGATACGCAGTATTTT. Translation: CASTPGGLAGRSTDTQYF. The V gene is TRBV5-4, the J gene TRBJ2-3, with 12 bases fitting TRBD2. The junction had 11 bases not matched to a gene; V was cut back by 6 bases and J by 0 bases. The CDR3 extends over 18 amino acids. From germline, CDR1 is SGHNT and CDR2 YYREEE (reference sequence).

The genes are TRBV27 and TRBJ2-7; D unresolved. There are 13 residues in the CDR3. Between the trimmed V and J ends, which lost 5 bases and 0 bases, there was a span of 8 bases. CDR1 MNHEY and CDR2 SMNVEV come from the germline V gene (reference sequence). CDR3 protein: CASSHDNSYEQYF. Here the CDR3 DNA reads TGTGCCAGCAGTCATGACAACTCCTACGAGCAGTACTTC.

V is TRBV27 and J is TRBJ2-7, with a tentative D call TRBD2 (6 bases). V was shortened by 4 bases and J by 1 base, with 23 bases between the two germline ends. CDR3 length: 18 residues. Germline CDR1 MNHEY, CDR2 SMNVEV (reference sequence). CDR3 in amino acids: CASSSLTFRRDGSYEQYF. The CDR3 bases are TGTGCCAGCAGTTCGTTAACGTTTCGGCGGGACGGGTCCTACGAGCAGTACTTC.

This chain links TRBV7-9 with TRBJ1-1, with D uncertain. V was pared by 4 bases and J by 2 bases, with 11 bases between. Germline V gene data show CDR1 as SEHNR and CDR2 as FQNEAQ (reference sequence). This CDR3 comprises 14 residues. The CDR3 DNA sequence: TGTGCCAGCAGCTCATATAACACCAACACTGAAGCTTTCTTT. Its protein product is CASSSYNTNTEAFF.

V and J are TRBV11-3 and TRBJ2-1; 15 nucleotides align to TRBD2. The J segment lost 5 bases and the V segment lost 5 bases, leaving 7 bases of the junction unmatched. CDR3 length: 17 amino acids. Germline V gives CDR1 SGHNT, CDR2 YENEEA. CDR3 sequence reads: CASSPRTSGGANNEQFF. CDR3 DNA: TGTGCCAGCAGCCCTCGGACTAGCGGGGGGGCCAACAATGAGCAGTTCTTC.

The count of this clone is one. The rearrangement joins TRBV6-4 to TRBJ2-2, with TRBD1 matching 7 bases. The germline CDR1 and CDR2 sequences are MRHNA and SNTAGT. This CDR3 contains 13 residues. V was clipped by 8 bases and J by 6 bases; unmatched bases: 6. The CDR3 loop is CASRQGWAGELFF. For the CDR3, the DNA is TGTGCCAGCCGACAGGGTTGGGCCGGGGAGCTGTTTTTT.

The V and J genes are TRBV5-1 and TRBJ2-5; weak D call: TRBD2 (5 bases). Trimming stripped 0 bases from V and 2 bases from J, with 8 bases between. Germline-derived CDR1 and CDR2 are SGHRS and YFSETQ. This CDR3 has 14 amino acids. CDR3 sequence: CASSLGTSQETQYF. The CDR3 DNA is TGCGCCAGCAGCTTGGGAACTAGTCAAGAGACCCAGTACTTC.

The chain combines TRBV7-9 with TRBJ2-5, with 10 bases lining up with TRBD1. This CDR3 is 15 amino acids long. Germline V gene sequence: CDR1 SEHNR, CDR2 FQNEAQ (reference sequence). Trimming cost V 6 bases and J 3 bases; bases outside gene matches: 7. The CDR3 protein is CASSRGGTGEETQYF. The DNA of the CDR3 is TGTGCCAGCAGTCGCGGGGGGACAGGGGAAGAGACCCAGTACTTC.

This clone was counted once. The chain has TRBV3-1 (or the pseudogene TRBV3-2) and TRBJ2-5; no clear D. Germline V gene lookup returns CDR1 LGHDT and CDR2 YNNKEL (reference sequence). V was trimmed by 2 bases and J by 3 bases, leaving 7 bases between them. The CDR3 is made up of 13 amino acids. The CDR3 sequence is CASSQHAEETQYF. CDR3 coding DNA: TGTGCCAGCAGCCAACATGCGGAAGAGACCCAGTACTTC.

This clone was picked up a small number of times. The chain carries TRBV15 and TRBJ2-3, with 9 bases aligning to TRBD1. The V segment lost 2 bases and the J segment 2 bases; nucleotides outside the gene matches: 5. This CDR3 has 16 residues. Germline V CDR1 and CDR2: LNHNV, YYDKDF (reference sequence). The CDR3 loop is CATSRRRDRATDTQYF. CDR3 DNA sequence: TGTGCCACCAGCAGACGCCGGGACAGGGCCACAGATACGCAGTATTTT.

The V and J genes are TRBV5-4 and TRBJ2-7; 12 bases align to TRBD2. This CDR3 has 15 residues. Germline loops: CDR1 SGHNT, CDR2 YYREEE (reference sequence). V dropped 4 bases and J dropped 7; count of bases not matched to a gene: 9. The CDR3: CASSPRLAGVSEQYF. The CDR3 bases are TGTGCCAGCAGCCCTAGACTAGCGGGGGTCTCTGAGCAGTACTTC.

This sequence joins TRBV6-5 and TRBJ1-5, with D hard to call. Trimming stripped 8 bases from V and 0 bases from J, with 11 bases between. Germline lookup yields CDR1 MNHEY and CDR2 SVGAGI. The CDR3 runs to 14 residues. The CDR3 region is CASVSGVSNQPQHF. DNA of the CDR3: TGTGCCAGCGTCTCGGGTGTTAGCAATCAGCCCCAGCATTTT.

This chain links TRBV10-3 with TRBJ2-3; TRBD1 might be the D (5 bases). This CDR3 comprises 15 residues. Germline V gives CDR1 ENHRY, CDR2 SYGVKD. Trimming took 0 bases from V and 5 from J, leaving 12 bases between them. The CDR3 is CAISESGADRDTQYF. CDR3 coding DNA: TGTGCCATCAGTGAGTCAGGGGCAGATAGAGATACGCAGTATTTT.

The chain couples TRBV11-2 to TRBJ1-2; no clear D. CDR1 is SGHAT, CDR2 FQNNGV, per germline. The CDR3 has 15 amino acids. V was cut by 0 bases and J by 4 bases, with 12 bases left in between. CDR3 loop: CASSLEEGHSYGYTF. The CDR3 coding sequence is TGTGCCAGCAGCTTAGAAGAGGGCCACAGCTATGGCTACACCTTC.

This clone came up a few times. The chain carries TRBV7-2 and TRBJ2-7; D remains ambiguous. V was trimmed by 4 bases and J by 5 bases, leaving 9 bases between them. Per the germline V gene, CDR1 is SGHTA and CDR2 is FQGNSA. The CDR3 runs to 12 residues. The CDR3 nucleotides read TGTGCCAGCAGCTACACAAGGGACGAGCAGTACTTC. It specifies CASSYTRDEQYF.

The chain is built from TRBV29-1 and TRBJ1-3; D is unclear. Trimming took off 4 bases at V and 4 bases at J, with 11 bases between the two ends. The CDR3 is 13 amino acids. Germline V gene sequence: CDR1 SQVTM, CDR2 ANQGSEA. The CDR3 sequence: CSVGGGRGNTIYF. As DNA, the CDR3 is TGCAGCGTTGGAGGAGGGAGAGGAAACACCATATATTTT.

The table lists this clone with many counts. The chain employs TRBV9 and TRBJ2-7; possibly TRBD2 for D (5 bases). From germline, CDR1 is SGDLS and CDR2 YYNGEE. The CDR3 is made up of 15 amino acids. Trimming left V 2 bases short and J 4 bases short, with 16 bases between. The CDR3 protein is CASSVGSPEDYEQYF. CDR3 DNA: TGTGCCAGCAGCGTCGGGTCCCCGGAGGATTACGAGCAGTACTTC.

This clone was counted once. This chain joins TRBV19 and TRBJ2-5; 7 positions match TRBD2. J was trimmed by 7 bases and V by 5 bases; bases with no gene match: 13. There are 15 residues in the CDR3. Germline CDR1 and CDR2: LNHDA and SQIVND (reference sequence). DNA of the CDR3: TGTGCCAGTAGTGCTCCGGGAGAGGGAGGGCGGACCCAGTACTTC. Encoded protein: CASSAPGEGGRTQYF.

The chain links TRBV13 to TRBJ2-7; no reliable D call. Germline V gives CDR1 PRHDT, CDR2 FYEKMQ (reference sequence). The CDR3 runs to 15 residues. With 2 bases removed from V and 5 bases from J, the gap between germline ends came to 16 bases. Written as DNA, the CDR3 is TGTGCCAGCAGCTTACGTCCCGGGCTATCGGACGAGCAGTACTTC. Residues: CASSLRPGLSDEQYF.

This chain connects TRBV21-1 to TRBJ2-5; the D call in the table, TRBD1, was not verified against the DNA. TRBV21-1 is a recognized pseudogene. CDR3 length: 12 residues. The CDR3 DNA reads as TGTGCCAGCAGCCCCTTAGGACAGGGCAAGTACTTC. Translated: CASSPLGQGKYF.

The chain carries TRBV5-1 and TRBJ1-1, with D unresolved. In germline, CDR1 is SGHRS, CDR2 YFSETQ. This CDR3 is built from 13 residues. V shed 2 bases and J shed 1 base, with 6 bases lying between them. This chain's CDR3 is CASSFNENTEAFF. DNA of the CDR3: TGCGCCAGCAGCTTTAATGAGAACACTGAAGCTTTCTTT.

J is TRBJ2-2 and V is TRBV2, with 11 nucleotides matching TRBD1. J was trimmed by 7 bases and V by 4 bases; bases with no gene match: 5. The CDR3 loop spans 15 amino acids. Germline lookup yields CDR1 SNHLY and CDR2 FYNNEI. DNA for the CDR3: TGTGCCAGCAGTGTGGACAGGGGGCTAAGCGGGGAGCTGTTTTTT. Encoded protein: CASSVDRGLSGELFF.

The CDR3 loop reads CASIRVGTEAFF. As DNA, the CDR3 is TGTGCCAGCATTAGGGTTGGGACTGAAGCTTTCTTT. The chain employs TRBV28 and TRBJ1-1; D not resolved. This CDR3 is 12 amino acids long. The ends were cut back, 7 bases at V and 5 bases at J, with 11 bases in the middle. CDR1 is MDHEN and CDR2 is SYDVKM in the germline V gene.

The V gene is TRBV19, the J gene TRBJ2-6; 10 bases are a match to TRBD1. CDR1 LNHDA and CDR2 SQIVND come from the germline V gene (reference sequence). The CDR3 has 15 amino acids. V lost 2 bases, J lost 8 bases, and 3 bases stayed unmatched. CDR3 DNA: TGTGCCAGTAGTATAACGACAGGGGGCCCCAACGTCCTGACTTTC. It encodes CASSITTGGPNVLTF. Looking up the rest from reference TRBV19 and TRBJ2-6 gives the full variable domain: DGGITQSPKYLFRKEGQNVTLSCEQNLNHDAMYWYRQDPGQGLRLIYYSQIVNDFQKGDIAEGYSVSREKKESFPLTVTSAQKNPTAFYLCASSITTGGPNVLTFGAGSRLTVL.